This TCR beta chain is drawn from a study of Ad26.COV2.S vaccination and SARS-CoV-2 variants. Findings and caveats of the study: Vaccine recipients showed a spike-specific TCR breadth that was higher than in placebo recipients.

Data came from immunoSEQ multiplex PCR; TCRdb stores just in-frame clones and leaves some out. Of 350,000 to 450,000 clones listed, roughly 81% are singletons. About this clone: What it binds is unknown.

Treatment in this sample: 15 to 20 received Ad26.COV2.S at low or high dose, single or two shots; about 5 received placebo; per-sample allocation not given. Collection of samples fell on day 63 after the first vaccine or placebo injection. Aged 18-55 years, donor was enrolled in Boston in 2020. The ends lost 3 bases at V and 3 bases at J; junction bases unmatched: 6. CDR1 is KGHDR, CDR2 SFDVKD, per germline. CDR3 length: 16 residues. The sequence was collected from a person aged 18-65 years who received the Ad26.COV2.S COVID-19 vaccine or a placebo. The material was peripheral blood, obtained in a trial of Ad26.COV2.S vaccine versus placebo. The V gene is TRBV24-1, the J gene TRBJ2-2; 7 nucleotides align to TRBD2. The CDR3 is CATSDPREPYTGELFF. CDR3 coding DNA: TGTGCCACCAGTGATCCGCGGGAGCCATACACCGGGGAGCTGTTTTTT.